The TCR beta chain under discussion was sequenced for a study of cytomegalovirus exposure and HLA in healthy donors. Study-level background: Out of 150 million to 200 million T cells, an earlier analysis found 117 million unique TCR beta sequences in total.

This clone has just a few counts. The antigen remains undetermined. Germline trimming cut 1 base from V and 4 bases from J; bases unmatched to any gene: 8. CDR3 length: 16 amino acids. The germline gives CDR1 SGHRS, CDR2 YFSETQ. Findings and limits, study-wide: A later analysis revealed that TCR association rates differed between HLA loci, peaking at DRB1 and bottoming out at HLA-C. Rare TCR sequences dominated, though some public TCRs recurred in many donors.

Researchers ran the PCR with 60 Vbeta and 13 Jbeta primers. Produced via immunoSEQ multiplex PCR; TCRdb's table is partial and in-frame only. The table shows about 140,000 clones, with roughly 80% occurring only once. This receptor was identified in a man aged 25-40 years in good health and CMV-seronegative. The genes are TRBV5-1 and TRBJ2-5; 9 bases align to TRBD2. The sequencing sample was made of PBMCs. The CDR3 DNA is TGCGCCAGCAGCTTGAGTCTAGCGGGGATGGGAGAGACCCAGTACTTC. It yields the protein CASSLSLAGMGETQYF.